One sample yielded the 4 T cell receptor beta chains listed below, sequenced in a study of glioma-infiltrating T cells after dendritic cell vaccination. Assay used: immunoSEQ multiplex PCR; TCRdb lists only in-frame clones, some missing. The table has about 100,000 clones, roughly 83% seen once. The sample was blood, taken before dendritic cell vaccination. Receptor source: a human donor with glioblastoma.

V and J are TRBV30 and TRBJ2-1; TRBD2 matches at 10 bases. V trimming: 0 bases; J trimming: 10 bases; junction bases outside the gene matches: 12. This CDR3 contains 16 residues. From germline, CDR1 is GTSNPN and CDR2 SVGIG (reference sequence). CDR3 coding DNA: TGTGCCTGGAGTGTATCAGCTAGCGGGAGTTGGGGGGAGCAGTTCTTC. It specifies CAWSVSASGSWGEQFF.

This chain uses TRBV19 with TRBJ2-3; 9 bases are a match to TRBD2. Germline CDR1 is LNHDA and CDR2 is SQIVND (reference sequence). V lost 7 bases to trimming and J lost 2 bases; unmatched junction nucleotides: 7. This CDR3 spans 15 amino acids. This CDR3 reads CASTPTSGTTDTQYF. CDR3 sequence (DNA): TGTGCCAGTACCCCGACTAGCGGAACCACAGATACGCAGTATTTT. Filled out from reference TRBV19 and TRBJ2-3, the complete variable domain reads DGGITQSPKYLFRKEGQNVTLSCEQNLNHDAMYWYRQDPGQGLRLIYYSQIVNDFQKGDIAEGYSVSREKKESFPLTVTSAQKNPTAFYLCASTPTSGTTDTQYFGPGTRLTVL.

The chain has TRBV7-9 and TRBJ2-7; maybe TRBD2 (6 bases). CDR3 length equals 14 residues. V lost 5 bases and J lost 4, with 15 bases in between. Germline-derived CDR1 and CDR2 are SEHNR and FQNEAQ (reference sequence). In DNA form, the CDR3 reads TGTGCCAGCAGCGTAACCGGGACTCAGTACGAGCAGTACTTC. Translation gives CASSVTGTQYEQYF.

This clone was seen a single time. CDR3 bases: TGTGCCAGCAGCCACCCCGGGTATAATGAAAAACTGTTTTTT. Residues: CASSHPGYNEKLFF. This rearrangement joins TRBV5-4 to TRBJ1-4; the D is unclear. Germline V gene data show CDR1 as SGHNT and CDR2 as YYREEE (reference sequence). Trimming left V 4 bases short and J 4 bases short, with 11 bases between. This CDR3 comprises 14 residues.